The 28 T cell receptor beta chains in this list originate from one sample, sequenced in a study of post-analysis software for immune sequencing data. Antigen specificity for these receptors is unknown. Regarding the study as a whole: A few TRBV segments appeared more often in patients than in controls, and TRBV5-6, TRBV5-1 and TRBV20-1 were among these.

Prepared libraries of TCR beta cDNA carried unique molecular identifiers. TCRdb independently ran MiXCR on the PCR reads; one entry per CDR3 protein. The sample gives some 260,000 distinct CDR3 sequences, 36% of which show up once; under 5.5% is in the top ten. Sequencing was performed on blood. The receptors here all came from a girl between 10 and 17 years old with multiple sclerosis.

The chain joins TRBV12-3 or TRBV12-4 to TRBJ2-3; unclear D gene. The CDR3 contains 11 residues. V gave up 8 bases and J gave up 5 bases, with 8 bases separating them. The CDR3 nucleotides read TGTGCCAGCGTTTTAGAAGATACGCAGTATTTT. Its protein is CASVLEDTQYF.

There are many counts of this clonotype. The chain has TRBV6-2 or TRBV6-3 and TRBJ2-7, with 9 bases lining up with TRBD1. The CDR3 runs to 15 residues. J lost 6 bases, V lost 1 base, and 7 bases had no gene match. CDR1 and CDR2 from the germline V gene are MNHEY and SVGEGT. CDR3 sequence reads: CASSYFGQGRGEQYF. The CDR3 nucleotides are TGTGCCAGCAGTTACTTCGGACAGGGGAGAGGCGAGCAGTACTTC.

This CDR3 is CASSSVGLASGYNEQFF. The CDR3 DNA is TGTGCCAGCAGTTCCGTAGGTCTAGCCTCCGGCTACAATGAGCAGTTCTTC. The rearrangement uses TRBV6-5 and TRBJ2-1; the D gene is possibly TRBD2 (5 bases). Germline CDR1 and CDR2: MNHEY and SVGAGI. The CDR3 length is 17 residues. Deletions cut 4 bases from V and 3 bases from J, with 19 bases between.

This clonotype has a handful of counts. V and J are TRBV3-1 and TRBJ2-3, with TRBD2 identical over 9 bases. This CDR3 spans 16 amino acids. V lost 2 bases, J lost 4 bases, and 7 bases stayed unmatched. Per the germline V gene, CDR1 is LGHDT and CDR2 is YNNKEL (reference sequence). The chain's CDR3 is CASSQRLAGLSDTQYF. The DNA of the CDR3 is TGTGCCAGCAGCCAACGGCTAGCGGGGTTGTCAGATACGCAGTATTTT.

The table lists this clonotype with a count of one. The V call is TRBV25-1, the J call TRBJ2-7; TRBD2 agrees at 7 bases. CDR1 MGHDK and CDR2 SYGVNS come from the germline V gene. The CDR3 sequence is 12 residues long. The V segment lost 7 bases and the J segment 3 bases; nucleotides outside the gene matches: 3. CDR3 in DNA: TGTGCCAGCACAGCGGGGTTCTACGAGCAGTACTTC. Its protein product is CASTAGFYEQYF.

This clonotype was found many times. V usage is TRBV29-1 and J usage is TRBJ1-1; D not certain. The CDR3 length is 12 residues. Looked up from germline, CDR1 is SQVTM and CDR2 is ANQGSEA. CDR3 in DNA: TGCAGTGCCTCGAACTCGAACACTGAAGCTTTCTTT. Protein sequence: CSASNSNTEAFF.

In this sample, this clonotype turned up many times. The gene calls are TRBV6-1 and TRBJ2-1, with D tentatively TRBD1 (5 bases). This CDR3 has 13 residues. V was clipped by 10 bases and J by 3 bases, with 13 bases between them. Germline V lookup: CDR1 MNHNS, CDR2 SASEGT. CDR3 nucleotide sequence: TGTGCCACCCTGGACACGATCTACAATGAGCAGTTCTTC. Its protein is CATLDTIYNEQFF.

This clonotype was seen once. This chain joins TRBV28 and TRBJ2-1; D gene unclear. V was clipped by 5 bases and J by 2 bases, with 10 bases between them. Germline V gene lookup returns CDR1 MDHEN and CDR2 SYDVKM. The CDR3 is made up of 14 amino acids. CDR3 bases: TGTGCCAGCAGTCCCTCTCGGACCTACAATGAGCAGTTCTTC. Translated, it gives CASSPSRTYNEQFF.

DNA for the CDR3: TGTGCCAGCAGCTTAGTAAGCGGGGGGTCTCGTAAGACCCAGTACTTC. It codes for CASSLVSGGSRKTQYF. J is TRBJ2-5 and V is TRBV11-2; TRBD2 matches 9 bases. The CDR3 contains 16 residues. Germline V CDR1 and CDR2: SGHAT, FQNNGV. With 1 base clipped from V and 6 bases from J, the junction kept 9 bases outside the gene matches.

This chain uses TRBV12-3 or TRBV12-4 with TRBJ2-7; D not resolved. The CDR3 is 15 amino acids. With 1 base removed from V and 0 bases from J, the gap between germline ends came to 10 bases. CDR3 sequence: CASSLVSGSSYEQYF. In DNA, the CDR3 is TGTGCCAGCAGTTTAGTTTCAGGAAGCTCCTACGAGCAGTACTTC.

This clonotype was recorded at least ten times. J is TRBJ2-5 and V is TRBV19; perhaps D is TRBD1 or TRBD2 (5 bases each). Trimming left V 3 bases short and J 2 bases short, with 13 bases between. This CDR3 is 15 amino acids long. Germline CDR1 LNHDA, CDR2 SQIVND (reference sequence). The CDR3 spells CASSIPGRLQETQYF. The CDR3 nucleotides are TGTGCCAGTAGTATCCCGGGACGGCTTCAAGAGACCCAGTACTTC.

V is TRBV4-1 and J is TRBJ2-7; 12 nucleotides line up with TRBD2. Trimming took 6 bases from V and 2 from J; bases not matched to a gene: 5. This CDR3 has 15 residues. Germline V gene lookup returns CDR1 MGHRA and CDR2 YSYEKL. CDR3 sequence: CASRLGLAGTYEQYF. The CDR3 bases are TGCGCCAGCAGACTCGGACTAGCGGGAACCTACGAGCAGTACTTC.

The V gene is TRBV20-1, the J gene TRBJ2-3; possible D gene TRBD2, 6 bases. Germline lookup yields CDR1 DFQATT and CDR2 SNEGSKA (reference sequence). The V end was cut by 2 bases, the J end by 5 bases, with 14 bases between. The CDR3 consists of 14 residues. The CDR3 sequence is CSARKLAIGDTQYF. The CDR3, as DNA: TGCAGTGCTAGAAAACTAGCTATTGGAGATACGCAGTATTTT.

This clonotype was seen ten or more times. The chain links TRBV29-1 to TRBJ2-5, with 9 bases aligning to TRBD1. The V segment lost 5 bases and the J segment 5 bases; nucleotides outside the gene matches: 9. The CDR3 consists of 14 residues. In germline, CDR1 is SQVTM, CDR2 ANQGSEA. DNA of the CDR3: TGCAGCGTTTTCGCCTACAGGGGGCTGGAGACCCAGTACTTC. This codes for CSVFAYRGLETQYF.

This chain joins TRBV5-1 and TRBJ1-4; no definite D call. The CDR3 is 15 residues long. Trimming took off 2 bases at V and 3 bases at J, with 11 bases between the two ends. The germline V gene has CDR1 SGHRS and CDR2 YFSETQ. DNA of the CDR3: TGCGCCAGCAGCTTTTCCCAGGCCCCTAATGAAAAACTGTTTTTT. Amino acids: CASSFSQAPNEKLFF.

This clonotype was seen at least ten times. CDR3 sequence: CAIFENTEAFF. The CDR3 nucleotides are TGTGCCATCTTCGAGAACACTGAAGCTTTCTTT. The chain employs TRBV10-3 and TRBJ1-1; D uncertain. Germline CDR1 is ENHRY and CDR2 is SYGVKD. Trimming shortened V by 8 bases and J by 1 base, and 5 bases separated the two germline ends. There are 11 residues in the CDR3.

This clonotype was seen many times. The chain carries TRBV27 and TRBJ2-3; 10 nucleotides agree with TRBD2. The CDR3 is 20 amino acids. After removal of 1 base from V and 2 bases from J, the junction contained 15 bases not matched to a gene. CDR1 is MNHEY and CDR2 is SMNVEV in the germline V gene (reference sequence). The CDR3 spells CASSLYGLMTSGRDTDTQYF. The CDR3 DNA reads TGTGCCAGCAGTTTATACGGTCTTATGACTAGCGGGCGGGACACAGATACGCAGTATTTT.

The chain employs TRBV6-2 or TRBV6-3 and TRBJ2-3; D ambiguous. The CDR3 has 11 amino acids. The germline gives CDR1 MNHEY, CDR2 SVGEGT. Trimming shortened V by 8 bases and J by 1 base, and 4 bases separated the two germline ends. The DNA of the CDR3 is TGTGCCAGCGTCGGCACAGATACGCAGTATTTT. Its protein is CASVGTDTQYF.

About this clonotype: A read error may explain this, as a much larger clone is one base away. The chain has TRBV15 and TRBJ2-3, with TRBD1 identical over 8 bases. CDR3 length: 14 residues. The germline V gene has CDR1 LNHNV and CDR2 YYDKDF (reference sequence). The CDR3 nucleotides read TGTACCACCAGCAAAAGGACAGGGACCGATACGCAGTATTTT. It yields the protein CTTSKRTGTDTQYF.

This clonotype was counted ten times or more. V and J are TRBV5-1 and TRBJ2-1; possibly TRBD1 for D (6 bases). The V and J ends lost 5 bases and 4 bases respectively, with 13 bases between them. CDR1 is SGHRS and CDR2 is YFSETQ in the germline V gene. The CDR3 is 14 residues long. CDR3 in amino acids: CASSSGTSYNEQFF. In DNA form, the CDR3 reads TGCGCCAGCAGTTCCGGGACATCATACAATGAGCAGTTCTTC. Drawing the rest from reference TRBV5-1 and TRBJ2-1, the complete variable domain is KAGVTQTPRYLIKTRGQQVTLSCSPISGHRSVSWYQQTPGQGLQFLFEYFSETQRNKGNFPGRFSGRQFSNSRSEMNVSTLELGDSALYLCASSSGTSYNEQFFGPGTRLTVL.

Details on this clonotype: Given a much more abundant clone one base away, this may be a read error. The V gene is TRBV4-1, the J gene TRBJ1-2; TRBD1 matches at 8 bases. The length of the CDR3 is 18 residues. Germline loops: CDR1 MGHRA, CDR2 YSYEKL. CDR3 loop: CASIQVVTGETAFYGYTF. The CDR3 region has the DNA TGCGCCAGCATCCAAGTGGTGACAGGGGAAACGGCCTTCTATGGCTACACCTTC.

The sample holds many counts of this clonotype. V usage is TRBV5-1 and J usage is TRBJ2-7; 8 bases align to TRBD1. The length of the CDR3 is 14 residues. The germline CDR1 and CDR2 sequences are SGHRS and YFSETQ. V lost 4 bases, J lost 3 bases, and 6 bases stayed unmatched. CDR3 DNA: TGCGCCAGCAGCCCCGGGACAGGATACTACGAGCAGTACTTC. Translating it yields CASSPGTGYYEQYF.

At least ten counts were recorded for this clonotype. The J gene is TRBJ1-4, the V gene TRBV29-1; D is undetermined. CDR1 and CDR2 (germline): SQVTM, ANQGSEA. This CDR3 contains 15 residues. V lost 0 bases and J lost 10, with 18 bases in between. The CDR3 protein is CSVEDRASLSGKLFF. The DNA for the CDR3 is TGCAGCGTTGAAGATCGGGCCAGTCTATCTGGAAAACTGTTTTTT.

This clonotype was seen ten or more times. The rearrangement joins TRBV5-1 to TRBJ2-5, with D perhaps matching TRBD1 (6 bases). Trimming pared 4 bases from V and 5 bases from J, leaving 15 bases between. CDR1 is SGHRS and CDR2 is YFSETQ in the germline V gene. This CDR3 spans 14 amino acids. The DNA of the CDR3 is TGCGCCAGCAGCGACAGGTACCAGGGGGAGACCCAGTACTTC. Its protein is CASSDRYQGETQYF.

V gene TRBV7-9 combines with J gene TRBJ1-1, with D unclear. From germline, CDR1 is SEHNR and CDR2 FQNEAQ (reference sequence). The CDR3 runs 16 residues. V was shortened by 5 bases and J by 0 bases, with 16 bases between the two germline ends. CDR3 coding DNA: TGTGCCAGCAGCGCCCGTTGGGCGCGGGTGAACACTGAAGCTTTCTTT. Its protein is CASSARWARVNTEAFF.

CDR3 bases: TGTGCCAGCAGTAAACCTTTTCCCGACCCGGGACTAGCGGGAGAGGAGCAGTTCTTC. Its protein is CASSKPFPDPGLAGEEQFF. This chain links TRBV28 with TRBJ2-1, with TRBD2 matching 14 bases. The V gene end was trimmed by 5 bases and the J gene end by 10 bases; junction bases not matched to a gene: 19. CDR1 and CDR2 from the germline V gene are MDHEN and SYDVKM. The CDR3 sequence is 19 residues long.

For this clonotype: Just one base apart from a much larger clone, this may be a read error. This chain links TRBV7-8 with TRBJ2-1; D is undetermined. This CDR3 is 9 amino acids long. Germline CDR1 is SGHVS and CDR2 is FQNEAQ. The CDR3 DNA sequence: TGTACCAGCAGCCCTACACAGTTCTTC. Protein: CTSSPTQFF.

Comment on this clonotype: It may be a read error: a sequence one base away is much more abundant. This sequence joins TRBV4-2 and TRBJ1-1; D is perhaps TRBD1 (6 bases). This CDR3 comprises 15 residues. Germline V CDR1 and CDR2: LGHNA, YNFKEQ. Trimming stripped 2 bases from V and 4 bases from J, with 14 bases between. CDR3 sequence reads: CASSQRTGTSTEAFF. In DNA form, the CDR3 reads TGTGCCAGCAGCCAACGAACAGGGACGAGCACTGAAGCTTTCTTT.